This TCR beta chain was captured by sequencing in a study of T cells in localized non-small cell lung cancer. Study conclusions and caveats: Those with higher blood T cell density had longer overall survival. A median about 50 of the top 100 tumor clones appeared in adjacent lung. Uninvolved adjacent lung showed peak T cell clonality, exceeding tumor. Heterogeneity stays possible, as sequencing covered only one tumor region.

J lost 0 bases, V lost 5 bases, and 6 bases had no gene match. This CDR3 has 16 residues. CDR1 is LNHNV, CDR2 YYDKDF, per germline (reference sequence). This clone was counted between two and nine times. Its antigen remains unknown. Libraries were prepared by immunoSEQ multiplex PCR; TCRdb keeps only in-frame clonotypes and omits some of them. The sample has fewer than 6,000 clones; about 30% are singletons. The sequence was obtained from a man aged 40 to 70 with stage II lung adenocarcinoma. This chain links TRBV15 with TRBJ2-7; TRBD2 matches at 11 bases. The source material was lung tumor tissue, sampled before any cancer treatment. CDR3 in DNA: TGTGCCACCAGCGGGACTAGCGGCCTAAGCTCCTACGAGCAGTACTTC. Residues: CATSGTSGLSSYEQYF.